This T cell receptor beta chain was observed in a study of tumor-infiltrating lymphocytes in localized non-small cell lung cancer. General observations from the study: Each assay used a separate piece of the same tissue.

This clone is medium-sized within its sample. Its antigen is still unknown. The CDR3 sequence is 13 residues long. V was shortened by 6 bases and J by 9 bases, with 16 bases between the two germline ends. Germline V gives CDR1 MNHEY, CDR2 SVGAGI. Only in-frame clones appear in the TCRdb table, and some are missing; sequencing was by immunoSEQ multiplex PCR. Of 9,500 to 15,000 clones listed, over 70% are singletons. The chain carries TRBV6-5 and TRBJ2-3; TRBD1 is a possible D gene (5 bases). The sequence derives from a human donor with non-small cell lung cancer. Sequenced input: lung tumor tissue. CDR3 loop: CASRYQGSVTQYF. In nucleotides, the CDR3 is TGTGCCAGCAGGTACCAGGGCTCTGTGACGCAGTATTTT.